This T cell receptor beta chain was obtained from a study of response to subunit inactivated influenza vaccine. General study results and limits: A suggestion made by the authors is that each seasonal influenza vaccination recruits few new T cells.

Looked up from germline, CDR1 is SQVTM and CDR2 is ANQGSEA. This CDR3 contains 17 residues. V lost 3 bases, J lost 4 bases, and 25 bases lay in between. Turning to this clonotype: Its cognate antigen is unknown.

TCRdb re-called the RT-PCR reads with MiXCR, one entry per CDR3 protein. The data show just over 300,000 distinct CDR3 sequences, around a fifth seen once. The chain couples TRBV29-1 to TRBJ2-7, with a weak D call TRBD2 (5 bases). The specimen was PBMCs from blood, collected 21 months after vaccination. The TCR originated in a man aged 50 to 75 who received an inactivated influenza vaccine. The CDR3 DNA is TGCAGCGTTGATGGTCCTGTTGAGGGCTCAAAAAGATACGAGCAGTACTTC. Translating gives CSVDGPVEGSKRYEQYF.